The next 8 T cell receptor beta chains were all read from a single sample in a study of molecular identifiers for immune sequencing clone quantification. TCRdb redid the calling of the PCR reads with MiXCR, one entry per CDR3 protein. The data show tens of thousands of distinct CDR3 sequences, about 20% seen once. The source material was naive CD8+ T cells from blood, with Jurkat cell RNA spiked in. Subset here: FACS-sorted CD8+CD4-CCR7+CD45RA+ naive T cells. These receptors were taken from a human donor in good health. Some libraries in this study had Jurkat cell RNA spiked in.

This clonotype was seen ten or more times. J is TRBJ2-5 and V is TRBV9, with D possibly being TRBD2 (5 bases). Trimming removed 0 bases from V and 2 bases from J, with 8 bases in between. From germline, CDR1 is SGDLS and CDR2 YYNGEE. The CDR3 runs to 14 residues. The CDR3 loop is CASSVELGQETQYF. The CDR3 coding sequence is TGTGCCAGCAGCGTAGAACTAGGACAAGAGACCCAGTACTTC.

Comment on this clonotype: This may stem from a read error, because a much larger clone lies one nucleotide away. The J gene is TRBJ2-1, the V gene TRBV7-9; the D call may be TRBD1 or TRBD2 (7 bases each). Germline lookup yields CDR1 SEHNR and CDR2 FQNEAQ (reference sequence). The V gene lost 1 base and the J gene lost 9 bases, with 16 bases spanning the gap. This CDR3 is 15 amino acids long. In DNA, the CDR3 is TGTGCCAGCAGCTTAGTCTCAGGGGGGGTAGTTGAGCAGTTCTTC. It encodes CASSLVSGGVVEQFF.

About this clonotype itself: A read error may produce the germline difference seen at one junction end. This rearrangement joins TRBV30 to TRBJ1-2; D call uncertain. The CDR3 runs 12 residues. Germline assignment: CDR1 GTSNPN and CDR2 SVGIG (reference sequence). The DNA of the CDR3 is TGCGCCTGGAGTGAGGATGGTTATGGCTACACCTTC. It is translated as CAWSEDGYGYTF.

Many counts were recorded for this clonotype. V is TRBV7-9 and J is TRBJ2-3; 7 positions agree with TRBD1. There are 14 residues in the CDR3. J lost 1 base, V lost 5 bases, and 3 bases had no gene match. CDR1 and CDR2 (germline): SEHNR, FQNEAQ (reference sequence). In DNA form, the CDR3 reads TGTGCCAGCAGCACCACAGGGGGCACAGATACGCAGTATTTT. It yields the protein CASSTTGGTDTQYF.

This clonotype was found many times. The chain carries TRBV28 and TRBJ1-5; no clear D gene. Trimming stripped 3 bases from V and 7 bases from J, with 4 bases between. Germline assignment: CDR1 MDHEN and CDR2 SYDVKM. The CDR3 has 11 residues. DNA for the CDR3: TGTGCCAGCAGTTTGGTCCAGCCCCAGCATTTT. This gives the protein CASSLVQPQHF.

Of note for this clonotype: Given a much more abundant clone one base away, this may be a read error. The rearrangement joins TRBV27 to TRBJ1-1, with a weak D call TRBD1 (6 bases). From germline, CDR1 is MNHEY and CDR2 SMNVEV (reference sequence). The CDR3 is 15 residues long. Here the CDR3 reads CANSTLQGLNTEAFF. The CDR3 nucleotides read TGTGCCAACAGTACGCTCCAGGGGTTGAACACTGAAGCTTTCTTT.

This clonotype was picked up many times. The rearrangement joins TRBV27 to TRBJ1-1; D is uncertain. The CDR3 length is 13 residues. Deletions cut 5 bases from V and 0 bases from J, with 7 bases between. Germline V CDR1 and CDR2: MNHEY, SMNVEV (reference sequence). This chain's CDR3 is CASSPSMNTEAFF. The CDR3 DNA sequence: TGTGCCAGCAGTCCATCTATGAACACTGAAGCTTTCTTT.

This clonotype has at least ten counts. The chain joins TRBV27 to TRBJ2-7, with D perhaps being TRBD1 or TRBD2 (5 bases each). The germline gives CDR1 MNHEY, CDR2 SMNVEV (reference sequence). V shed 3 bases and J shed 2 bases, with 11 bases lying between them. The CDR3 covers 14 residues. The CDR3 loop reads CASSFGVGAYEQYF. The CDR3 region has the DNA TGTGCCAGCAGTTTCGGGGTGGGGGCCTACGAGCAGTACTTC.